This is a list of T cell receptor beta chains from one sample in a study of OX40 agonist ivuxolimab in advanced cancers. This table comes from immunoSEQ multiplex PCR, and its TCRdb copy is limited to in-frame clones, with some not included. The sample carries over 50,000 clones, around nine tenths recorded once. Sequencing used CD4+ or CD8+ T cells sorted from blood, obtained in a trial of the OX40 agonist ivuxolimab. The source of these receptors is an adult with an advanced solid tumor such as melanoma, head and neck, liver or kidney cancer. CDR3s leave out the opening cysteine and the closing phenylalanine or tryptophan.

v_gene: TRBV5-5
j_gene: TRBJ1-3
CDR3aa: ASSLFRESSGNTIY

v_gene: TRBV18
j_gene: TRBJ1-1
CDR3aa: ASSPNSGRGTEAF

v_gene: TRBV5-4
j_gene: TRBJ1-3
CDR3aa: ASSRGGGNTIY

v_gene: TRBV2
j_gene: TRBJ1-2
CDR3aa: ASSDRQEIYGYT

v_gene: TRBV6-5
j_gene: TRBJ2-7
CDR3aa: ASSRAGVGEQY

v_gene: TRBV28
j_gene: TRBJ2-2
CDR3aa: ASKDRDYSGELF

v_gene: TRBV6-5
j_gene: TRBJ2-1
CDR3aa: ASRREIRYNEQF

v_gene: TRBV9
j_gene: TRBJ2-7
CDR3aa: ASSVGSSYEQY

v_gene: TRBV2
j_gene: TRBJ2-7
CDR3aa: ATRTGTSGPTSYEQY

v_gene: TRBV10-1
j_gene: TRBJ2-3
CDR3aa: ASSESRGRETRIAQY

v_gene: TRBV7-9
j_gene: TRBJ2-3
CDR3aa: ASSPRGDGRALDTQY

v_gene: TRBV6-6
j_gene: TRBJ2-2
CDR3aa: ASNNHGTSGTGELF

v_gene: TRBV19
j_gene: TRBJ1-2
CDR3aa: ASSANFRALYT

v_gene: TRBV5-1
j_gene: TRBJ2-2
CDR3aa: ASSLSINTGELF

v_gene: TRBV5-1
j_gene: TRBJ2-3
CDR3aa: ASSLTGTSTDTQY

v_gene: TRBV19
j_gene: TRBJ1-5
CDR3aa: ASSIDILTNLNQPQH

v_gene: TRBV5-1
j_gene: TRBJ2-1
CDR3aa: ASSRYNEQF

v_gene: TRBV19
j_gene: TRBJ2-3
CDR3aa: ASSIDRVITDTQY

v_gene: TRBV14
j_gene: TRBJ2-4
CDR3aa: ASSQEYRGGKNIQY

v_gene: TRBV5-1
j_gene: TRBJ2-7
CDR3aa: ASSLETGGIEQY

v_gene: TRBV5-1
j_gene: TRBJ2-5
CDR3aa: ASTVSQETQY

v_gene: TRBV4-2
j_gene: TRBJ2-3
CDR3aa: ASSQETSGRGGTDTQY

v_gene: TRBV5-6
j_gene: TRBJ1-5
CDR3aa: ASSLRTGGNQPQH

v_gene: TRBV18
j_gene: TRBJ1-1
CDR3aa: ASSPLDTGWETEAF

v_gene: TRBV6-5
j_gene: TRBJ1-1
CDR3aa: ASNPYGSKGTEAF

v_gene: TRBV9
j_gene: TRBJ2-5
CDR3aa: ASSVEPQYQETQY

v_gene: TRBV28
j_gene: TRBJ2-7
CDR3aa: ASNSGTLTYEQY

v_gene: TRBV28
j_gene: TRBJ2-2
CDR3aa: ASSGGQGSGGELF

v_gene: TRBV7-8
j_gene: TRBJ2-3
CDR3aa: ASSQGTTDTQY

v_gene: TRBV14
j_gene: TRBJ2-1
CDR3aa: ASSQGGVGGVEQF

v_gene: TRBV6-6
j_gene: TRBJ2-7
CDR3aa: ASSYRPGLGYEQY

v_gene: TRBV18
j_gene: TRBJ1-5
CDR3aa: ASSPQGELGQPQH

v_gene: TRBV18
j_gene: TRBJ2-1
CDR3aa: ASSPRDLKGEQF

v_gene: TRBV4-1
j_gene: TRBJ2-3
CDR3aa: ASSQARAGVDTDTQY

v_gene: TRBV5-1
j_gene: TRBJ1-1
CDR3aa: ASSLDRANTEAF

v_gene: TRBV5-6
j_gene: TRBJ1-5
CDR3aa: ASSSVRDRSNQPQH

v_gene: TRBV7-2
j_gene: TRBJ2-4
CDR3aa: ASSLMVAGAYSGNIQY

v_gene: TRBV4-1
j_gene: TRBJ2-7
CDR3aa: ASSRSDNSYEQY

v_gene: TRBV10-3
j_gene: TRBJ2-7
CDR3aa: AISNSRVGYYEQY

v_gene: TRBV6-1
j_gene: TRBJ2-5
CDR3aa: ASSDRAQGLETQY

v_gene: TRBV11-2
j_gene: TRBJ2-7
CDR3aa: ASSLVDRRGSEQY

v_gene: TRBV2
j_gene: TRBJ2-5
CDR3aa: ASSSPSIQETQY

v_gene: TRBV27
j_gene: TRBJ2-2
CDR3aa: ASSPQPNTGELF

v_gene: TRBV19
j_gene: TRBJ2-2
CDR3aa: ASSIQTSRANTGELF

v_gene: TRBV5-1
j_gene: TRBJ2-1
CDR3aa: ASSFRGYEQF

v_gene: TRBV7-8
j_gene: TRBJ2-2
CDR3aa: ASSPFLGSGTGELF

v_gene: TRBV7-2
j_gene: TRBJ2-2
CDR3aa: ASSRRSGPISGELF

v_gene: TRBV7-9
j_gene: TRBJ1-5
CDR3aa: ASSLGQGNQPQH

v_gene: TRBV18
j_gene: TRBJ1-1
CDR3aa: ASSPIGTATEAF